The entry below describes one TCR beta chain. The antigen is unknown. This PCR relied on a set of 60 Vbeta primers and 13 Jbeta primers. Measured with immunoSEQ multiplex PCR; TCRdb has only the in-frame clones, and not every one. Here the sample spans fewer than 250,000 clones, over 80% being singletons. These data originate in a study of cytomegalovirus exposure and HLA in healthy donors. The CDR3 is 14 residues long. The germline V gene encodes CDR1 SGHVS and CDR2 FQNEAQ. Trimming cost V 3 bases and J 3 bases, with 9 bases left between them. Samples came from healthy bone marrow donors. Broader study findings: One later analysis reportedly identified an Asian-associated ancestry cluster that showed fewer N-insertions than the roughly 700-donor mean.

The specimen was PBMCs. V usage is TRBV7-8 and J usage is TRBJ1-5; D is unclear. The sequence was obtained from a woman between 45 and 60 years old in good health and CMV-seropositive. The CDR3 DNA reads as TGTGCCAGCAGCTTTGGGCAGCCCAATCAGCCCCAGCATTTT. It specifies CASSFGQPNQPQHF.